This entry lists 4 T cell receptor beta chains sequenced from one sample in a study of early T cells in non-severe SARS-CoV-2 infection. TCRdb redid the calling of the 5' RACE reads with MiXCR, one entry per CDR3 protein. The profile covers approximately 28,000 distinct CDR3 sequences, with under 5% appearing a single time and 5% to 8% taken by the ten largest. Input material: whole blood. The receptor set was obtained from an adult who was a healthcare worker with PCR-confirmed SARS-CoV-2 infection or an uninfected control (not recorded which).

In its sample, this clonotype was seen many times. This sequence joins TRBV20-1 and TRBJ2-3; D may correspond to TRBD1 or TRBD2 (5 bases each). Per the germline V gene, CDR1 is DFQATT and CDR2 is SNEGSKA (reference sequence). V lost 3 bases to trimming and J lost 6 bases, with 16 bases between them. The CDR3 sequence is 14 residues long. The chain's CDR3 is CSASSGMKGDTQYF. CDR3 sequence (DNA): TGCAGTGCTAGTTCCGGGATGAAGGGGGATACGCAGTATTTT.

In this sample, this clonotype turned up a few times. The CDR3 here is CSGQLTGEGTEAFF. CDR3 sequence (DNA): TGCAGCGGTCAGCTCACAGGGGAGGGCACTGAAGCTTTCTTT. The chain carries TRBV29-1 and TRBJ1-1, with 7 bases lining up with TRBD1. Germline V CDR1 and CDR2: SQVTM, ANQGSEA. V was pared by 7 bases and J by 4 bases, with 12 bases of the junction left unmatched. This CDR3 has 14 residues.

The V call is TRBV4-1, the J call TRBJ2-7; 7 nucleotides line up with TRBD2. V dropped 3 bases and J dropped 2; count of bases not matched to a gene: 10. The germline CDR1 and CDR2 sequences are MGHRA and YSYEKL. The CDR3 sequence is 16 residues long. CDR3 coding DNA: TGCGCCAGCAGCCAGGGCCCCCGGGACTACCCCTACGAGCAGTACTTC. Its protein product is CASSQGPRDYPYEQYF.

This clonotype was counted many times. In DNA form, the CDR3 reads TGTGCCAGCAGCTTGGAGGGGACTGCCGCCTACAATGAGCAGTTCTTC. Residues: CASSLEGTAAYNEQFF. V and J are TRBV7-8 and TRBJ2-1, with D possibly TRBD2 on 6 matching bases. Trimming took off 3 bases at V and 2 bases at J, with 14 bases between the two ends. Germline V CDR1 and CDR2: SGHVS, FQNEAQ. This CDR3 has 16 amino acids.